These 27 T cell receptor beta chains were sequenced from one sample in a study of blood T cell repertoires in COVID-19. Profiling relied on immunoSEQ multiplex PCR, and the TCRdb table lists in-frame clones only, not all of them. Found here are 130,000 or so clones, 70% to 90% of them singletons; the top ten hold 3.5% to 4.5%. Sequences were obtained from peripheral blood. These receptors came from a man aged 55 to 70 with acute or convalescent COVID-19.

CDR3 loop: CASTLTGMETQYF. In DNA, the CDR3 is TGTGCCAGCACTTTGACAGGGATGGAGACCCAGTACTTC. This chain links TRBV7-9 with TRBJ2-5, with TRBD1 matching 7 bases. Germline CDR1 and CDR2: SEHNR and FQNEAQ (reference sequence). This CDR3 spans 13 amino acids. Trimming took 7 bases from V and 5 from J; bases not matched to a gene: 7.

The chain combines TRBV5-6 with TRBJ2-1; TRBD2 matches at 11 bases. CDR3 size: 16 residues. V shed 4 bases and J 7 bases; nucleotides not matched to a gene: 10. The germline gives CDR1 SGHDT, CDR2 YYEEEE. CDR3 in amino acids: CASSRLFLAGGNEQFF. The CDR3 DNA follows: TGTGCCAGCAGCCGACTGTTTCTAGCGGGAGGAAATGAGCAGTTCTTC.

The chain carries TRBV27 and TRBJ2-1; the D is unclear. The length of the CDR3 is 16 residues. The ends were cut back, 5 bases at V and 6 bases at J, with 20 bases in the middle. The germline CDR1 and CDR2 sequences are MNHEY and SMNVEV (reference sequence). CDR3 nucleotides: TGTGCCAGCAGTAGTGGGCGTAGGTTACGGATCAATGAGCAGTTCTTC. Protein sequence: CASSSGRRLRINEQFF.

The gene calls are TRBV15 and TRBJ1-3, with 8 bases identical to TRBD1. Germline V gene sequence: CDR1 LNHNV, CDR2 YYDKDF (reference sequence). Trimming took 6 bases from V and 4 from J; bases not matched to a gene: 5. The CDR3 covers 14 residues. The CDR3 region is CATRTTGGGNTIYF. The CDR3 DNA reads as TGTGCCACCAGGACCACAGGGGGAGGAAACACCATATATTTT.

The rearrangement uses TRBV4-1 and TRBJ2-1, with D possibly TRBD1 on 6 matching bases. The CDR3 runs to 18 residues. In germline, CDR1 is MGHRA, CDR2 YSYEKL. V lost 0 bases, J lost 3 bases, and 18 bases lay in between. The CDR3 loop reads CASSQDMYEGQNYNEQFF. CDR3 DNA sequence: TGCGCCAGCAGCCAAGACATGTACGAGGGACAAAACTACAATGAGCAGTTCTTC.

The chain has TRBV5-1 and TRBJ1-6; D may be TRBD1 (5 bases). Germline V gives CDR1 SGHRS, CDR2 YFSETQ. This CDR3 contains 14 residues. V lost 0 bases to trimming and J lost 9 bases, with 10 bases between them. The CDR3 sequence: CASSLGDSSSPLHF. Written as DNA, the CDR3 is TGCGCCAGCAGCTTGGGCGACAGTAGTTCACCCCTCCACTTT.

CDR3 DNA: TGCGCCAGCAGCTTGGGCCTAGGTCCCTCCTACGAGCAGTACTTC. Residues: CASSLGLGPSYEQYF. The rearrangement uses TRBV5-1 and TRBJ2-7; D remains ambiguous. The CDR3 consists of 15 residues. The germline CDR1 and CDR2 sequences are SGHRS and YFSETQ. V lost 0 bases to trimming and J lost 0 bases, with 10 bases between them.

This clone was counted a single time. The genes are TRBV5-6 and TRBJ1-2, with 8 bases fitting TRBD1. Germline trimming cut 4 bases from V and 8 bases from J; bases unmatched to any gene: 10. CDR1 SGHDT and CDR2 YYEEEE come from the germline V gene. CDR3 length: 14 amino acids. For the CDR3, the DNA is TGTGCCAGCAGCCTGGACCAGGGGGCGAGGGGCTACACCTTC. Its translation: CASSLDQGARGYTF. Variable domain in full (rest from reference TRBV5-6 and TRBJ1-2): DAGVTQSPTHLIKTRGQQVTLRCSPKSGHDTVSWYQQALGQGPQFIFQYYEEEERQRGNFPDRFSGHQFPNYSSELNVNALLLGDSALYLCASSLDQGARGYTFGSGTRLTVV.

The CDR3 nucleotides read TGTGCCAGCAGCTTGGGAGGGGGCGCGGGGACCGGGGAGCTGTTTTTT. Its protein is CASSLGGGAGTGELFF. The chain has TRBV5-4 and TRBJ2-2; TRBD1 is a possible D gene (7 bases). Trimming took off 0 bases at V and 5 bases at J, with 14 bases between the two ends. This CDR3 is 16 amino acids long. CDR1 SGHNT and CDR2 YYREEE come from the germline V gene (reference sequence).

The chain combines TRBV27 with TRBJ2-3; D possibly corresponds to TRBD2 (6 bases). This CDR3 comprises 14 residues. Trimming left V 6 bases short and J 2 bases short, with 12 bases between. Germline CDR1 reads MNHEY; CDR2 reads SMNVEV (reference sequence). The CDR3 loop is CASSPAGLTDTQYF. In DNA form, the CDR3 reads TGTGCCAGCAGCCCAGCGGGTCTCACAGATACGCAGTATTTT.

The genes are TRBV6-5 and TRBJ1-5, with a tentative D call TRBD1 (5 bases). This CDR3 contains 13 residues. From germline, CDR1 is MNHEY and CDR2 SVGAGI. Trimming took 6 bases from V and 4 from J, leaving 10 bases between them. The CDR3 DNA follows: TGTGCCAGCAGGTGGGGCCCTAATCAGCCCCAGCATTTT. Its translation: CASRWGPNQPQHF.

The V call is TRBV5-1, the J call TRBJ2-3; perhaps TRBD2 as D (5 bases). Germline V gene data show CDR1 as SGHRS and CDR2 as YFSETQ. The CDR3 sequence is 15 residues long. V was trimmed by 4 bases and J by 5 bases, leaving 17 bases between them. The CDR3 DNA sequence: TGCGCCAGCAGCCGGAGCGGAGTCAGAGGAGATACGCAGTATTTT. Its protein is CASSRSGVRGDTQYF.

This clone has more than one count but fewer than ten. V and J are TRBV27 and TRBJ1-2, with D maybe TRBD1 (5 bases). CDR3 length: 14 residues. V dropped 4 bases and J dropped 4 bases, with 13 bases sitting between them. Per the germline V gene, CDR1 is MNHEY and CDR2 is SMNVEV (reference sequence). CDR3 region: CASSSKGEAYGYTF. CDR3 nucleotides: TGTGCCAGCAGTTCCAAAGGGGAGGCCTATGGCTACACCTTC.

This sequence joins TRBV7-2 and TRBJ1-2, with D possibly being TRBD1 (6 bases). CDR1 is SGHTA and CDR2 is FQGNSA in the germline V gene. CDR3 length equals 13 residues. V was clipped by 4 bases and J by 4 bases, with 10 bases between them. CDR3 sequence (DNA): TGTGCCAGCAGCTCGGGAGGGGGCTATGGCTACACCTTC. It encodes CASSSGGGYGYTF.

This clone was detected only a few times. CDR3 bases: TGTGCCAGTAGTGAGCGGAGTTCGAACACCGGGGAGCTGTTTTTT. Its translation: CASSERSSNTGELFF. This chain uses TRBV19 with TRBJ2-2, with D possibly matching TRBD2 (5 bases). Trimming removed 5 bases at V and 0 bases at J, with 10 bases between. The germline gives CDR1 LNHDA, CDR2 SQIVND (reference sequence). This CDR3 has 15 residues. The full variable domain, rest sourced from reference TRBV19 and TRBJ2-2, is DGGITQSPKYLFRKEGQNVTLSCEQNLNHDAMYWYRQDPGQGLRLIYYSQIVNDFQKGDIAEGYSVSREKKESFPLTVTSAQKNPTAFYLCASSERSSNTGELFFGEGSRLTVL.

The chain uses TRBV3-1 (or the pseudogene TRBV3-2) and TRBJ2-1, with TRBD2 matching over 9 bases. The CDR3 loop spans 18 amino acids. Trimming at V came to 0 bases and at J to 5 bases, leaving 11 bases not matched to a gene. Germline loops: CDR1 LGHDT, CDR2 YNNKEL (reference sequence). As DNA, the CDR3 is TGTGCCAGCAGCCAAGACCCCCCAGGAGCGGGAGGAAACAATGAGCAGTTCTTC. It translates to CASSQDPPGAGGNNEQFF.

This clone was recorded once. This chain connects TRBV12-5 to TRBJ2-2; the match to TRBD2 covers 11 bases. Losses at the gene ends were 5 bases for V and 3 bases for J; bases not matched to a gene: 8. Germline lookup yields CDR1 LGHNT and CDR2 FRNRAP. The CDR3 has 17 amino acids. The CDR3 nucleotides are TGTGCTAGTGGTATCTTAGCGGGAGGGCCGGACACCGGGGAGCTGTTTTTT. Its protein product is CASGILAGGPDTGELFF.

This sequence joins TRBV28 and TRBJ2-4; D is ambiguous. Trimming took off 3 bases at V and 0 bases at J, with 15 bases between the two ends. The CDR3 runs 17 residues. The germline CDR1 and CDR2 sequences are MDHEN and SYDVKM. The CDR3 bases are TGTGCCAGCAGTTTTCCCTCAACGACTGTAGCCAAAAACATTCAGTACTTC. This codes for CASSFPSTTVAKNIQYF.

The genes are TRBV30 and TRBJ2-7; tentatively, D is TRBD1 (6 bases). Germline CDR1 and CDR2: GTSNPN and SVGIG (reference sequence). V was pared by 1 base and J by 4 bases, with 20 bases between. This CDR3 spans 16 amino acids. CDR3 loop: CAWSGFPAGTQYEQYF. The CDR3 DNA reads TGTGCCTGGAGTGGCTTCCCCGCCGGGACACAATACGAGCAGTACTTC.

CDR3 nucleotide sequence: TGTGCCAGCAGCTCCGGGAGGGATGGCTACACCTTC. This gives the protein CASSSGRDGYTF. The J gene is TRBJ1-2, the V gene TRBV7-9; no firm D call. Germline loops: CDR1 SEHNR, CDR2 FQNEAQ (reference sequence). CDR3 length: 12 amino acids. V lost 4 bases to trimming and J lost 6 bases, with 9 bases between them.

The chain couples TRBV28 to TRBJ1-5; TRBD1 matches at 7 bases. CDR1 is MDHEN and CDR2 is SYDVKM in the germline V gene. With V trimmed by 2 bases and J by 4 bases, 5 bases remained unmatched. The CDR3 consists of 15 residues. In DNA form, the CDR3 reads TGTGCCAGCAGTTTAAGAGGGGGCGTTAATCAGCCCCAGCATTTT. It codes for CASSLRGGVNQPQHF.

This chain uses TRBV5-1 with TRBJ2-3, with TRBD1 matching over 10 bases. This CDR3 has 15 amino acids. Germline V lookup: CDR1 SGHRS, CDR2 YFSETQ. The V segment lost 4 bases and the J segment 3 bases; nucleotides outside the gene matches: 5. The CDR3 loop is CASSGRTGGTDTQYF. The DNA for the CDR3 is TGCGCCAGCAGCGGGCGGACAGGGGGGACAGATACGCAGTATTTT.

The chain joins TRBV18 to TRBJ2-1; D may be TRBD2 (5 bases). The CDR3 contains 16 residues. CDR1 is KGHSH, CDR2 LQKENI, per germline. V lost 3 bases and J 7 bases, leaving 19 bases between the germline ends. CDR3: CASSPPRDPVGNEQFF. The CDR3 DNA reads TGTGCCAGCTCACCGCCCCGGGATCCGGTGGGGAATGAGCAGTTCTTC.

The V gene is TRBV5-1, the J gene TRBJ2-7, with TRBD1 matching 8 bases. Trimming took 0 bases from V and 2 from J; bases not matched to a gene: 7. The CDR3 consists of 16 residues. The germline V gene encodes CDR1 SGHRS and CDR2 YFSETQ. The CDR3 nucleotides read TGCGCCAGCAGCTTGGCCTACAGGGGGGCCCCCTACGAGCAGTACTTC. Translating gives CASSLAYRGAPYEQYF. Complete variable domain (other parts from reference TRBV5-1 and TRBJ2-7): KAGVTQTPRYLIKTRGQQVTLSCSPISGHRSVSWYQQTPGQGLQFLFEYFSETQRNKGNFPGRFSGRQFSNSRSEMNVSTLELGDSALYLCASSLAYRGAPYEQYFGPGTRLTVT.

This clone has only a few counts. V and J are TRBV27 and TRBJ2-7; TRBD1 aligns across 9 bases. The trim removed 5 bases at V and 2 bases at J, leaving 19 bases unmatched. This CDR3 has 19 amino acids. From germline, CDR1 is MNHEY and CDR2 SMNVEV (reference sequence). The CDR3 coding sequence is TGTGCCAGCAGTCCCACACAGGGGGCCATCTCTAGCGCACCCTACGAGCAGTACTTC. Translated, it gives CASSPTQGAISSAPYEQYF.

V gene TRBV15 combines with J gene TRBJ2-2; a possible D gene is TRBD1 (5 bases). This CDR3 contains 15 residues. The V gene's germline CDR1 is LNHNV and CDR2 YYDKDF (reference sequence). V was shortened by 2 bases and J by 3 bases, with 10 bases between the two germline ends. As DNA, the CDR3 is TGTGCCACCAGCAGATCCTCCAGGGACACCGGGGAGCTGTTTTTT. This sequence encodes CATSRSSRDTGELFF.

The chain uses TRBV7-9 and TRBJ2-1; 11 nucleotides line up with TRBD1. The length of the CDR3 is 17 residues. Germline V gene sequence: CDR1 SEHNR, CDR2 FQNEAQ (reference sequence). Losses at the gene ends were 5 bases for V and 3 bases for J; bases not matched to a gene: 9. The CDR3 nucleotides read TGTGCCAGCAGCCCCACCCCCGGGACAGGGGGCTACAATGAGCAGTTCTTC. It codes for CASSPTPGTGGYNEQFF.